These T cell receptor beta chains were read from a single sample in a study of blood T cell repertoires in COVID-19. The repertoire was sequenced with immunoSEQ multiplex PCR; TCRdb's copy has only in-frame clones and lacks some. The data show about 310,000 clones, with 70% to 90% seen just once and under 2.5% held by the top ten. Sequencing was done on a sample of PBMCs or T cells enriched from blood (not recorded which). Receptors originate from a man aged 25 to 45 who had recovered from COVID-19. Both conserved end residues are part of each CDR3. The D gene is left open where the match is weak. Clone size appears in some rows only: once, few, many, or a class for an expanded clone.

D,size,J,V,DNA,CDR3
TRBD1,.,TRBJ1-2,TRBV18,TGTGCCAGCTCACCTGAGACAGGGGGTTATGGCTACACCTTC,CASSPETGGYGYTF
.,once,TRBJ2-7,TRBV30,TGTGCCTGGAGTGGGGGAGCGAGCTCCTACGAGCAGTACTTC,CAWSGGASSYEQYF
TRBD1,.,TRBJ2-1,TRBV7-6,TGTGCCAGCAGCTCACTCCCTCCGACAGGGGACAATGAGCAGTTCTTC,CASSSLPPTGDNEQFF
.,.,TRBJ2-7,TRBV2,TGTGCCAGTGCGGCCGGGATCTCCTACGAGCAGTACTTC,CASAAGISYEQYF
.,.,TRBJ2-7,TRBV14,TGTGCCAGCAGCCAAGAACACAGGCCCCCGGTTTACTACGAGCAGTACTTC,CASSQEHRPPVYYEQYF
TRBD1,.,TRBJ1-2,TRBV7-9,TGTGCCAGCACCCCCGCGGACCCTAGGACAGGGAGTTTGCGGGGCTACACCTTC,CASTPADPRTGSLRGYTF
.,.,TRBJ2-5,TRBV2,TGTGCCAGCAGTGCCTCGGGAGAGACCCAGTACTTC,CASSASGETQYF
.,.,TRBJ2-3,TRBV5-1,TGCGCCAGCAGTACAGGGTCGAGCACAGATACGCAGTATTTT,CASSTGSSTDTQYF
TRBD1,.,TRBJ1-1,TRBV5-4,TGTGCCAGCAGGCGACAGGGAGGCTCTGAAGCTTTCTTT,CASRRQGGSEAFF
.,few,TRBJ1-1,TRBV6-1,TGTGCCAGCAGTGAAGAGCGGTTGGGCACTGAAGCTTTCTTT,CASSEERLGTEAFF
TRBD2,.,TRBJ2-3,TRBV6-2/TRBV6-3,TGTGCCAGCAGTGGACTAGCGATGAGATGGTATTTT,CASSGLAMRWYF
.,once,TRBJ2-2,TRBV5-1,TGCGCCAGCAGCTTCGGGACCACCGGCGGGGCCGGGGAGCTGTTTTTT,CASSFGTTGGAGELFF
.,.,TRBJ2-1,TRBV9,TGTGCCAGCAGCCTTAGAGGGCAGCGGAACTCTTACAATGAGCAGTTCTTC,CASSLRGQRNSYNEQFF
.,.,TRBJ1-2,TRBV7-9,TGTGCCAGCAGCTTATTCATGGGGGAGGTGAACTATGGCTACACCTTC,CASSLFMGEVNYGYTF
.,.,TRBJ1-2,TRBV5-5,TGTGCCAGCAGCCCGGGAGGAGTCTATGGCTACACCTTC,CASSPGGVYGYTF
.,.,TRBJ1-3,TRBV11-2,TGTGCCAGCACCAGAACAGAGGGCTCTGGAAACACCATATATTTT,CASTRTEGSGNTIYF
TRBD1,.,TRBJ1-6,TRBV12-3/TRBV12-4,TGTGCCAGCAGCGACAGGGTTTCTTCACCCCTCCACTTT,CASSDRVSSPLHF
TRBD2,once,TRBJ2-1,TRBV11-2,TGTGCCAGCAGCTCCTGGACTAGCGGGTCTTACAATGAGCAGTTCTTC,CASSSWTSGSYNEQFF
.,.,TRBJ1-1,TRBV10-3,TGTGCCATCAGTACAGGGTTAGTGAACACTGAAGCTTTCTTT,CAISTGLVNTEAFF
TRBD2,.,TRBJ2-5,TRBV20-1,TGCAGTGCTAGTGGGGTTGGTAGCGGGGGGCCGCAAGAGACCCAGTACTTC,CSASGVGSGGPQETQYF
.,.,TRBJ1-2,TRBV5-1,TGCGCCAGCAGCTTGGCAGGTCTAAACCCCTATGGGGGCTACACCTTC,CASSLAGLNPYGGYTF
.,.,TRBJ2-2,TRBV24-1,TGTGCCACCAGTGGGTTGGAGACGAACACCGGGGAGCTGTTTTTT,CATSGLETNTGELFF
.,.,TRBJ1-1,TRBV9,TGTGCCAGCAGCGGACTAGGTCACACTGAAGCTTTCTTT,CASSGLGHTEAFF
.,few,TRBJ2-1,TRBV4-3,TGCGCCAGCAGCCAAGATAGAGTCGATGAGCAGTTCTTC,CASSQDRVDEQFF
.,.,TRBJ2-5,TRBV9,TGTGCCAGCAGCGTAGGTGGGGGCCAGGGAGAGACCCAGTACTTC,CASSVGGGQGETQYF
TRBD1,.,TRBJ2-3,TRBV7-2,TGTGCCAGCAGCCCGCGGACAGGGGGCGCAGATACGCAGTATTTT,CASSPRTGGADTQYF
.,.,TRBJ1-3,TRBV11-2,TGTGCCAGCAGCGCCCCGGGCAGGGCTGGAAACACCATATATTTT,CASSAPGRAGNTIYF
TRBD1,.,TRBJ1-5,TRBV20-1,TGCAGTGCTAGTTCAGGGGGGAGCAATCAGCCCCAGCATTTT,CSASSGGSNQPQHF
TRBD1,.,TRBJ1-2,TRBV12-3/TRBV12-4,TGTGCCAGCCGAGGACAGGGGCATGGCTACACCTTC,CASRGQGHGYTF
.,.,TRBJ2-3,TRBV9,TGTGCCAGCAGCGTAATTGTCAGTACAGATACGCAGTATTTT,CASSVIVSTDTQYF
TRBD1,once,TRBJ1-2,TRBV27,TGTGCCAGCAGTCCCATACAGGGGAACTATGGCTACACCTTC,CASSPIQGNYGYTF
.,.,TRBJ2-5,TRBV5-8,TGTGCCAGCAGCTTGGACTACTACGCTCCTACGAACTACTTC,CASSLDYYAPTNYF
.,.,TRBJ1-1,TRBV19,TGTGCCAGTAGTATAGTTCCCGGGAACACTGAAGCTTTCTTT,CASSIVPGNTEAFF
TRBD1,.,TRBJ1-6,TRBV4-3,TGCGCCAGCAGCCAAGCTTTAGGGGACAGATATTATAATTCACCCCTCCACTTT,CASSQALGDRYYNSPLHF
.,.,TRBJ2-5,TRBV5-5,TGTGCCAGCAGCCAGGGGTCTCTTCAAGAGACCCAGTACTTC,CASSQGSLQETQYF
.,.,TRBJ2-7,TRBV11-2,TGTGCCAGCAGCTTAGGGTCAACAGGCTACGAGCAGTACTTC,CASSLGSTGYEQYF
TRBD1,.,TRBJ1-2,TRBV7-2,TGTGCCAGCAGCTTAGTGCAGGGGGCTAACTATGGCTACACCTTC,CASSLVQGANYGYTF
.,.,TRBJ2-5,TRBV29-1,TGCAGCGTTGTTAGGGGGCAAGAGACCCAGTACTTC,CSVVRGQETQYF
.,.,TRBJ2-2,TRBV7-9,TGTGCCAGCAGCTTAGTAGGGCCTACAGGGCTCGGCACCGGGGAGCTGTTTTTT,CASSLVGPTGLGTGELFF
.,once,TRBJ2-3,TRBV7-9,TGTGCCAGCAGCTTGGGGATAGCGGCAGATACGCAGTATTTT,CASSLGIAADTQYF
.,.,TRBJ1-1,TRBV19,TGTGCCAATGACTCGAACACTGAAGCTTTCTTT,CANDSNTEAFF
TRBD1,.,TRBJ1-6,TRBV7-9,TGTGCCAGCAGCCTACCCGGGACAGGGGTTTCACCCCTCCACTTT,CASSLPGTGVSPLHF